A single sample is the source of the 25 T cell receptor beta chains below, sequenced in a study of shared clonotypes between healthy human individuals. Method: immunoSEQ multiplex PCR; TCRdb's copy keeps in-frame clones and lacks some. Among roughly 2.5 million clones, approximately 94% were seen once, and the ten largest hold over 0.12%. Source material: naive CD4+ T cells sorted from blood. Subset given: CD45RA+ positively selected. All receptors derive from a man aged 18-30 years in good health.

V gene TRBV2 combines with J gene TRBJ1-5; the D gene is possibly TRBD1 (5 bases). The germline CDR1 and CDR2 sequences are SNHLY and FYNNEI. The CDR3 is 15 residues long. Trimming cost V 3 bases and J 2 bases, with 11 bases left between them. The CDR3 nucleotides read TGTGCCAGCAGTGAGAGGGGAGGAGGCAATCAGCCCCAGCATTTT. The encoded protein is CASSERGGGNQPQHF.

Regarding this clone: The same CDR3 is also encoded by other DNA sequences in this sample. This chain joins TRBV6-5 and TRBJ1-2; D possibly corresponds to TRBD1 (5 bases). V lost 5 bases and J 5 bases, leaving 9 bases between the germline ends. There are 12 residues in the CDR3. Germline-derived CDR1 and CDR2 are MNHEY and SVGAGI. The DNA for the CDR3 is TGTGCCAGCAGTGGGACTCCTTATGGCTACACCTTC. It translates to CASSGTPYGYTF.

CDR3 bases: TGTGCCTGGAGCAGAGAGGGACGGCCACCCCTCCACTTT. Protein product: CAWSREGRPPLHF. The rearrangement uses TRBV30 and TRBJ1-6, with D perhaps matching TRBD1 (5 bases). In germline, CDR1 is GTSNPN, CDR2 SVGIG (reference sequence). This CDR3 has 13 residues. Trimming stripped 3 bases from V and 11 bases from J, with 14 bases between. The full variable domain, with the rest looked up from reference TRBV30 and TRBJ1-6, is SQTIHQWPATLVQPVGSPLSLECTVEGTSNPNLYWYRQAAGRGLQLLFYSVGIGQISSEVPQNLSASRPQDRQFILSSKKLLLSDSGFYLCAWSREGRPPLHFGNGTRLTVT.

The rearrangement links TRBV10-3 to TRBJ2-1, with 8 bases fitting TRBD2. The CDR3 sequence is 14 residues long. Trimming at V came to 3 bases and at J to 5 bases, leaving 3 bases not matched to a gene. CDR1 is ENHRY, CDR2 SYGVKD, per germline. For the CDR3, the DNA is TGTGCCATCAGTGAAAGAGCGGGAGACAATGAGCAGTTCTTC. This codes for CAISERAGDNEQFF.

This clone was counted a single time. Other DNA variants within this sample encode the same CDR3. The genes are TRBV6-5 and TRBJ1-2; TRBD1 matches at 7 bases. The CDR3 length is 15 residues. Per the germline V gene, CDR1 is MNHEY and CDR2 is SVGAGI. V shed 0 bases, J shed 2 bases, and the junction held 3 bases outside the gene matches. The CDR3 DNA sequence: TGTGCCAGCAGTTACTCCGGACAGGACAACTATGGCTACACCTTC. This gives the protein CASSYSGQDNYGYTF.

The gene calls are TRBV6-4 and TRBJ2-7; 10 nucleotides match TRBD2. J gave up 3 bases and V 7 bases, and 6 bases lay outside the gene matches. Germline CDR1 and CDR2: MRHNA and SNTAGT. The CDR3 consists of 14 residues. CDR3 sequence (DNA): TGTGCCAGCATTCGGACTAGCGGCTACTACGAGCAGTACTTC. It translates to CASIRTSGYYEQYF.

The rearrangement joins TRBV5-1 to TRBJ1-1, with D perhaps TRBD1 (5 bases). The germline gives CDR1 SGHRS, CDR2 YFSETQ. Trimming cost V 4 bases and J 4 bases, with 14 bases left between them. This CDR3 is built from 14 residues. The chain's CDR3 is CASSPSRGLTEAFF. The CDR3, as DNA: TGCGCCAGCAGCCCCTCGCGGGGACTCACTGAAGCTTTCTTT.

The rearrangement uses TRBV29-1 and TRBJ1-2; D perhaps matches TRBD1 (6 bases). CDR3 length equals 13 residues. Looked up from germline, CDR1 is SQVTM and CDR2 is ANQGSEA. Trimming left V 4 bases short and J 2 bases short, with 11 bases between. The CDR3 DNA reads TGCAGCGTTGTAGCGGGACAAAACTATGGCTACACCTTC. Amino acid sequence: CSVVAGQNYGYTF.

This clone was seen only a few times. The V gene is TRBV30, the J gene TRBJ1-1; D perhaps matches TRBD1 (5 bases). In germline, CDR1 is GTSNPN, CDR2 SVGIG (reference sequence). Trimming took off 2 bases at V and 3 bases at J, with 10 bases between the two ends. The CDR3 extends over 13 amino acids. The CDR3 loop reads CAWSILGDTEAFF. The CDR3 nucleotides are TGTGCCTGGAGTATTTTGGGGGACACTGAAGCTTTCTTT.

This chain joins TRBV11-2 and TRBJ1-2; the D is unclear. The CDR3 runs to 15 residues. Germline lookup yields CDR1 SGHAT and CDR2 FQNNGV. The V and J ends lost 0 bases and 4 bases respectively, with 12 bases between them. CDR3 coding DNA: TGTGCCAGCAGCTTAGATTCTGTAGGGTCCTATGGCTACACCTTC. Amino acid sequence: CASSLDSVGSYGYTF.

About this clone: Distinct nucleotide sequences in the sample also encode this CDR3. The chain joins TRBV6-6 to TRBJ1-6; D is unclear. The CDR3 covers 14 residues. Germline V lookup: CDR1 MNHNY, CDR2 SVGAGI (reference sequence). With 6 bases removed from V and 0 bases from J, the gap between germline ends came to 6 bases. This chain's CDR3 is CASSQSSYNSPLHF. The CDR3 DNA reads as TGTGCCAGCAGCCAGAGCTCCTATAATTCACCCCTCCACTTT.

V is TRBV2 and J is TRBJ2-4; no definite D call. Trimming pared 3 bases from V and 0 bases from J, leaving 6 bases between. Germline values: CDR1 SNHLY, CDR2 FYNNEI. This CDR3 contains 14 residues. For the CDR3, the DNA is TGTGCCAGCAGTGATGAGCTAGCCAAAAACATTCAGTACTTC. The encoded protein is CASSDELAKNIQYF.

The chain is built from TRBV7-9 and TRBJ2-7; 10 bases map to TRBD2. The CDR3 has 14 residues. V was pared by 8 bases and J by 2 bases, with 6 bases of the junction left unmatched. The V gene's germline CDR1 is SEHNR and CDR2 FQNEAQ (reference sequence). In DNA form, the CDR3 reads TGTGCCAGCCACAAAGCGGGAGGGCCCTACGAGCAGTACTTC. Translating gives CASHKAGGPYEQYF.

V usage is TRBV5-1 and J usage is TRBJ2-5; no definite D call. Germline-derived CDR1 and CDR2 are SGHRS and YFSETQ. The V end was cut by 4 bases, the J end by 3 bases, with 7 bases between. CDR3 length: 12 residues. This chain's CDR3 is CASSALKETQYF. Written as DNA, the CDR3 is TGCGCCAGCAGCGCCCTAAAAGAGACCCAGTACTTC.

The chain carries TRBV6-5 and TRBJ1-5; no definite D call. Germline V CDR1 and CDR2: MNHEY, SVGAGI. V dropped 2 bases and J dropped 7 bases, with 9 bases sitting between them. The CDR3 has 13 residues. CDR3 region: CASSYPQGQPQHF. CDR3 sequence (DNA): TGTGCCAGCAGTTACCCCCAAGGACAGCCCCAGCATTTT.

Only one count was recorded for this clone. This chain connects TRBV5-1 to TRBJ1-3; D is undetermined. Germline loops: CDR1 SGHRS, CDR2 YFSETQ. V lost 0 bases and J 3 bases, leaving 13 bases between the germline ends. This CDR3 has 16 amino acids. The CDR3 here is CASSLEPFSSGNTIYF. The CDR3 nucleotides read TGCGCCAGCAGCTTGGAGCCCTTTTCGAGTGGAAACACCATATATTTT.

The V gene is TRBV5-1, the J gene TRBJ2-7; D may be TRBD2 (5 bases). The CDR3 totals 14 residues. Germline loops: CDR1 SGHRS, CDR2 YFSETQ. V shed 1 base and J shed 0 bases, with 8 bases lying between them. As DNA, the CDR3 is TGCGCCAGCAGCTTGCCGGGGAACTCCTACGAGCAGTACTTC. Translation: CASSLPGNSYEQYF.

This clone was observed a handful of times. The rearrangement links TRBV7-9 to TRBJ1-5; no clear D gene. Germline V gene lookup returns CDR1 SEHNR and CDR2 FQNEAQ (reference sequence). The CDR3 runs to 19 residues. V dropped 1 base and J dropped 0 bases, with 19 bases sitting between them. Here the CDR3 reads CASSLGFGGRTISNQPQHF. As DNA, the CDR3 is TGTGCCAGCAGCTTAGGTTTCGGCGGCAGGACGATTAGCAATCAGCCCCAGCATTTT.

A word on this clone: This same CDR3 is encoded by further DNA sequences in the sample. CDR3 amino acids: CASSRLGAEAFF. The CDR3 nucleotides read TGTGCCAGCAGCCGCCTCGGAGCTGAAGCTTTCTTT. This chain connects TRBV7-2 to TRBJ1-1; D ambiguous. Trimming cost V 5 bases and J 6 bases, with 10 bases left between them. The CDR3 runs to 12 residues. The germline gives CDR1 SGHTA, CDR2 FQGNSA. The full variable domain, rest sourced from reference TRBV7-2 and TRBJ1-1, is GAGVSQSPSNKVTEKGKDVELRCDPISGHTALYWYRQSLGQGLEFLIYFQGNSAPDKSGLPSDRFSAERTGGSVSTLTIQRTQQEDSAVYLCASSRLGAEAFFGQGTRLTVV.

The chain couples TRBV5-1 to TRBJ2-7, with 13 bases fitting TRBD2. Germline V gene lookup returns CDR1 SGHRS and CDR2 YFSETQ. V lost 6 bases, J lost 5 bases, and 8 bases stayed unmatched. CDR3 length: 15 amino acids. The CDR3 is CASNPLAGGPNEQYF. In DNA form, the CDR3 reads TGCGCCAGCAACCCACTAGCGGGAGGGCCGAACGAGCAGTACTTC.

The V call is TRBV9, the J call TRBJ2-2; no clear D gene. Germline values: CDR1 SGDLS, CDR2 YYNGEE. Between the trimmed V and J ends, which lost 3 bases and 2 bases, there was a span of 8 bases. This CDR3 comprises 14 residues. The CDR3 sequence is CASSATQNTGELFF. CDR3 nucleotide sequence: TGTGCCAGCAGCGCGACGCAAAACACCGGGGAGCTGTTTTTT.

V and J are TRBV6-5 and TRBJ2-7; 9 bases match TRBD2. V was clipped by 5 bases and J by 5 bases; unmatched bases: 10. The CDR3 extends over 15 amino acids. The germline V gene encodes CDR1 MNHEY and CDR2 SVGAGI. The CDR3 bases are TGTGCCAGCAGTGCGAGGGCGGGAGGGTTCGACGAGCAGTACTTC. Its protein product is CASSARAGGFDEQYF.

The chain recombines TRBV7-9 with TRBJ2-5, with a tentative D call TRBD1 (5 bases). CDR1 and CDR2 (germline): SEHNR, FQNEAQ (reference sequence). CDR3 size: 14 residues. Trimming removed 4 bases from V and 1 base from J, with 10 bases in between. The CDR3 DNA reads as TGTGCCAGCAGCTCCACAGGTATCCAAGAGACCCAGTACTTC. Protein sequence: CASSSTGIQETQYF. Supplemented by reference TRBV7-9 and TRBJ2-5, the full variable domain reads DTGVSQNPRHKITKRGQNVTFRCDPISEHNRLYWYRQTLGQGPEFLTYFQNEAQLEKSRLLSDRFSAERPKGSFSTLEIQRTEQGDSAMYLCASSSTGIQETQYFGPGTRLLVL.

The chain couples TRBV6-5 to TRBJ2-7; no reliable D call. This CDR3 spans 14 amino acids. Trimming left V 2 bases short and J 9 bases short, with 17 bases between. CDR1 and CDR2 from the germline V gene are MNHEY and SVGAGI. In DNA form, the CDR3 reads TGTGCCAGCAGTTACCTTAGAGGAGAAGTCGGGCAGTACTTC. Translating gives CASSYLRGEVGQYF.

The chain is built from TRBV5-1 and TRBJ2-1; 10 bases line up with TRBD2. The V gene end was trimmed by 0 bases and the J gene end by 6 bases; junction bases not matched to a gene: 6. The CDR3 is made up of 16 amino acids. CDR1 is SGHRS and CDR2 is YFSETQ in the germline V gene. The CDR3 coding sequence is TGCGCCAGCAGCTTGGAAGCTAGCGGGAGCATCAATGAGCAGTTCTTC. Translation gives CASSLEASGSINEQFF. The full variable domain, with the rest looked up from reference TRBV5-1 and TRBJ2-1, is KAGVTQTPRYLIKTRGQQVTLSCSPISGHRSVSWYQQTPGQGLQFLFEYFSETQRNKGNFPGRFSGRQFSNSRSEMNVSTLELGDSALYLCASSLEASGSINEQFFGPGTRLTVL.